This TCR beta chain was retrieved from a study of cytomegalovirus exposure and HLA in healthy donors. The study, taken as a whole, reports: TCR beta chains numbering approximately 150 were designated cytomegalovirus-associated. Among the CMV-associated chains, three were confirmed in vitro as specific for CMV antigens. Reportedly, diagnosis of cytomegalovirus status by the classifier showed high specificity and sensitivity.

The donors were members of the roughly 120-subject validation cohort (separate from the approximately 670-subject first cohort). Repertoires were generated with immunoSEQ multiplex PCR, while TCRdb's copy carries only in-frame clones and drops some. The sample contains 100,000 to 150,000 clones, 80% to 90% of which appear only once. CDR3 size: 18 residues. Germline V gene sequence: CDR1 MDHEN, CDR2 SYDVKM. The V end lost 4 bases, the J end lost 0 bases, and 20 bases lay between the germline ends. For this clone: Its cognate antigen is unknown.

This receptor was obtained from a woman between 18 and 29 years old in good health and CMV-seronegative. Sequences were obtained from PBMCs. V and J are TRBV28 and TRBJ2-3, with D possibly being TRBD2 (6 bases). The CDR3 here is CASSSVPGLRGSTDTQYF. CDR3 in DNA: TGTGCCAGCAGTTCTGTACCTGGACTGCGGGGCAGCACAGATACGCAGTATTTT.